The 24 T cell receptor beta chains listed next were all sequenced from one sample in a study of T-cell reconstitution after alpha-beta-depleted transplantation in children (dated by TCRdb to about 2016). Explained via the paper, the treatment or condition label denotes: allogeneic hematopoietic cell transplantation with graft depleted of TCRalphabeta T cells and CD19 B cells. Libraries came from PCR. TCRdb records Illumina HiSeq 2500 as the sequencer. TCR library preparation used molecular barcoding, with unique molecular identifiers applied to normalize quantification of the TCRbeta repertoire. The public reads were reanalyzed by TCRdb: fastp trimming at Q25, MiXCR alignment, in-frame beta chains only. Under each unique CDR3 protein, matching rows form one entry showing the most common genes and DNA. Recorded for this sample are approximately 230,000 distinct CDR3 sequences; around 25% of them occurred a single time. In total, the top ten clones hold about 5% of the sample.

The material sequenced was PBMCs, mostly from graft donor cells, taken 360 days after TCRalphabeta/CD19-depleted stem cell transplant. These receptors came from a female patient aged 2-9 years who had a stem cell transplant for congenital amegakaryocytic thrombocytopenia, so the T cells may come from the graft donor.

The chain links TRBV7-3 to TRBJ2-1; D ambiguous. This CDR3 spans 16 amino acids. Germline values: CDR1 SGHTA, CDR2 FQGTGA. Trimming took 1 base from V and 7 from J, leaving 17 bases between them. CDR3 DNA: TGTGCCAGCAGCTTAATTGGGTCTCCTAGTTTAAATGAGCAGTTCTTC. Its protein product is CASSLIGSPSLNEQFF.

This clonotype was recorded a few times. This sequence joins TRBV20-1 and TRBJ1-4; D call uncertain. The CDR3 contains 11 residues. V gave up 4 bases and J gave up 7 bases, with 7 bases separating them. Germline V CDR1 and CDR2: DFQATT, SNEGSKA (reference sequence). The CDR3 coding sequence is TGCAGTGCTACCACGACTGAAAAACTGTTTTTT. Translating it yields CSATTTEKLFF.

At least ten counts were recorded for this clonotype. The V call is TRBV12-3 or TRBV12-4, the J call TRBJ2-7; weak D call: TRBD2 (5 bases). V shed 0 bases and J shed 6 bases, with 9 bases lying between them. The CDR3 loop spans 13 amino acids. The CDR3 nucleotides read TGTGCCAGCAGTTTAGCCCTCAGCGGCGAGCAGTACTTC. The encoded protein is CASSLALSGEQYF.

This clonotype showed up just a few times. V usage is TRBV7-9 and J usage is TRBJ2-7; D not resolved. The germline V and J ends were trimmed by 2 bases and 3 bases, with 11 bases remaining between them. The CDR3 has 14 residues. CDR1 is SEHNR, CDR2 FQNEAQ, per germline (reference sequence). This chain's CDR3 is CASSLSPTGYEQYF. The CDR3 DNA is TGTGCCAGCAGCTTAAGTCCCACGGGCTACGAGCAGTACTTC.

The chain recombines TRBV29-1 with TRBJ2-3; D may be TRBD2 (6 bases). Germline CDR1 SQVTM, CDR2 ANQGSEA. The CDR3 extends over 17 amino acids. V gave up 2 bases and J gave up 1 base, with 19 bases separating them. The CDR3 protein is CSVEFGLPRWGTDTQYF. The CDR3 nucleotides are TGCAGCGTTGAATTCGGACTACCGAGGTGGGGCACAGATACGCAGTATTTT.

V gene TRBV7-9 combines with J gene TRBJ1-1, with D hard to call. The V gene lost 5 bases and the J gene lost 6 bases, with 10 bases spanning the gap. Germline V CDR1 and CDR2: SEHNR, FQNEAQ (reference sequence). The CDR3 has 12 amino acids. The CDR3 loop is CASSLGIAEAFF. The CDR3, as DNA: TGTGCCAGCAGCCTTGGTATCGCTGAAGCTTTCTTT. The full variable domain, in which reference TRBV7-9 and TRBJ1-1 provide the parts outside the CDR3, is DTGVSQNPRHKITKRGQNVTFRCDPISEHNRLYWYRQTLGQGPEFLTYFQNEAQLEKSRLLSDRFSAERPKGSFSTLEIQRTEQGDSAMYLCASSLGIAEAFFGQGTRLTVV.

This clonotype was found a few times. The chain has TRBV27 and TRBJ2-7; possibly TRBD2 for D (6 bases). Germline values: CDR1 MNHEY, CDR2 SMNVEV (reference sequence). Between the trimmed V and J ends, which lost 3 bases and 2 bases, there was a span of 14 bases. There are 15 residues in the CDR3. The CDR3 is CASSFLGGPTYEQYF. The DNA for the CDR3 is TGTGCCAGCAGTTTCCTGGGGGGACCCACCTACGAGCAGTACTTC.

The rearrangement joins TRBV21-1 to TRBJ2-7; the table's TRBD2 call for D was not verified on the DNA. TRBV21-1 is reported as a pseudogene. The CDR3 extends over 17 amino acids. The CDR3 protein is CASSKSMGRPISYEQYF. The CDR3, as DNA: TGTGCCAGCAGCAAATCCATGGGACGGCCGATTTCCTACGAGCAGTACTTC.

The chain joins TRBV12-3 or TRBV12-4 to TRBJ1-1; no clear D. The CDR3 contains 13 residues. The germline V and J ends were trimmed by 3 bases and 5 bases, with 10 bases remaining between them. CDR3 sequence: CASSFEAGTEAFF. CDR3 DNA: TGTGCCAGCAGTTTCGAGGCGGGTACTGAAGCTTTCTTT.

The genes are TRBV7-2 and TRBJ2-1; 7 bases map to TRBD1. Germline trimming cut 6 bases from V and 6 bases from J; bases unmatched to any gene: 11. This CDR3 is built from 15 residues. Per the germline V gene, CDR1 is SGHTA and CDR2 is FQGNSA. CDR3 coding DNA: TGTGCCAGCAGACACACAGGGGTATTTTTCAATGAGCAGTTCTTC. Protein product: CASRHTGVFFNEQFF. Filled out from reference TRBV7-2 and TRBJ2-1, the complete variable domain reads GAGVSQSPSNKVTEKGKDVELRCDPISGHTALYWYRQSLGQGLEFLIYFQGNSAPDKSGLPSDRFSAERTGGSVSTLTIQRTQQEDSAVYLCASRHTGVFFNEQFFGPGTRLTVL.

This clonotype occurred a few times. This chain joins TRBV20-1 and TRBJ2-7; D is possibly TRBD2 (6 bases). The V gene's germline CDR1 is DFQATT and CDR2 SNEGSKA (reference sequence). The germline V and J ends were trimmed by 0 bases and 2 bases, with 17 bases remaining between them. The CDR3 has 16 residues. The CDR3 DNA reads TGCAGTGCTAGAGATCCCTTTAGCGGTCCGACCTACGAGCAGTACTTC. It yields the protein CSARDPFSGPTYEQYF.

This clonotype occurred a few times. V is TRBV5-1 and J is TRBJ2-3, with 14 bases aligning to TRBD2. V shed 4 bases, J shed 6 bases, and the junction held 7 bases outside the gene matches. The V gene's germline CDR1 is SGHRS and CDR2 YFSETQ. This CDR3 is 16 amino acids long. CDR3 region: CASSRWTSGGSDTQYF. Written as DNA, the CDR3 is TGCGCCAGCAGCCGATGGACTAGCGGGGGGTCTGATACGCAGTATTTT.

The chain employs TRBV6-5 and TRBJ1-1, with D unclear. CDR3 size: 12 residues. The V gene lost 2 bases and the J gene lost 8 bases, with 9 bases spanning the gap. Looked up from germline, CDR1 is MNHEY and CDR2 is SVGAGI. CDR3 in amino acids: CASSYTNGEAFF. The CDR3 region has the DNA TGTGCCAGCAGTTACACTAACGGGGAAGCTTTCTTT.

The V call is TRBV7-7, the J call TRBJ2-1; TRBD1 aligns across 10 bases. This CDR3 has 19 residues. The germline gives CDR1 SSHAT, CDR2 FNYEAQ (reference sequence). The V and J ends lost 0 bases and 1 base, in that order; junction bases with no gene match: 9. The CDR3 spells CASSLARTGGTFSYNEQFF. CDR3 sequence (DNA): TGTGCCAGCAGCTTAGCGAGGACAGGGGGGACTTTTTCCTACAATGAGCAGTTCTTC.

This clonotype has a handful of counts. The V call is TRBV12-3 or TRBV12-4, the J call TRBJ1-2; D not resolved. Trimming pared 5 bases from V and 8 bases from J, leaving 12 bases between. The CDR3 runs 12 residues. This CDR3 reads CASSPPAGGYTF. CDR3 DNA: TGTGCCAGCAGTCCCCCAGCTGGAGGCTACACCTTC.

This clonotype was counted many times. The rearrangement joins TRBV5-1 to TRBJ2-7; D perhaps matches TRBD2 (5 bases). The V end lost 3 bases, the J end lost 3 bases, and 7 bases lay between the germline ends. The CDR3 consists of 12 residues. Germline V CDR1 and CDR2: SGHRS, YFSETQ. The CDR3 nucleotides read TGCGCCAGCAGCTCGGGAAACTACGAGCAGTACTTC. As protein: CASSSGNYEQYF.

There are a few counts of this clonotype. CDR3 DNA sequence: TGTGCCAGCGGGGTGGGTGGAGGGGGCAATCAGCCCCAGCATTTT. Translating it yields CASGVGGGGNQPQHF. This rearrangement joins TRBV12-3 or TRBV12-4 to TRBJ1-5; D is possibly TRBD1 (5 bases). The CDR3 totals 15 residues. V was trimmed by 8 bases and J by 2 bases, leaving 16 bases between them.

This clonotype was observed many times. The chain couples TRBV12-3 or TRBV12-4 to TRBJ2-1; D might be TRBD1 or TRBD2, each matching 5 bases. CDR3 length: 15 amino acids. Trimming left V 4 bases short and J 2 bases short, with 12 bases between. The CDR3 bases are TGTGCCAGCAGTTCTCCGGGACGGCCCTACAATGAGCAGTTCTTC. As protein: CASSSPGRPYNEQFF.

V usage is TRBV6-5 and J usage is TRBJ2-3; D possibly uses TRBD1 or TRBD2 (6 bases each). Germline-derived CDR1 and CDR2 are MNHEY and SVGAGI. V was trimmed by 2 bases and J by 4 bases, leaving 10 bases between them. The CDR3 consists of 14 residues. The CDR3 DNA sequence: TGTGCCAGCAGTTACGGGGGGCCACCAGATACGCAGTATTTT. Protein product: CASSYGGPPDTQYF.

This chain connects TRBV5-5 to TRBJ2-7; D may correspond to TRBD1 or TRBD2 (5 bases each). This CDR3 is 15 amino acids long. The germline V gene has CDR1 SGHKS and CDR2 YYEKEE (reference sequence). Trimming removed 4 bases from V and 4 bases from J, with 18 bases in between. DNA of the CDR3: TGTGCCAGCAGCCCACGACTTCAGGGAGTATACGAGCAGTACTTC. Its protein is CASSPRLQGVYEQYF.

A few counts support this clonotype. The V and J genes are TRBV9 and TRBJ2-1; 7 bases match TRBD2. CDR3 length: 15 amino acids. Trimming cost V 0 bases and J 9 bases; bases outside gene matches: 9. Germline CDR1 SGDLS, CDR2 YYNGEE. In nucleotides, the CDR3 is TGTGCCAGCAGCGTAGCTACGACTAGCCTTGGTGAGCAGTTCTTC. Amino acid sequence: CASSVATTSLGEQFF.

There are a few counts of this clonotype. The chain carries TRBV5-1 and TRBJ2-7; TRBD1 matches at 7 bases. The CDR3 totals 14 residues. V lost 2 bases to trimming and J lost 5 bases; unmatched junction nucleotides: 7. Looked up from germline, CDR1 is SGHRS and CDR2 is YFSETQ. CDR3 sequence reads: CASSFVDRSNEQYF. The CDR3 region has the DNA TGCGCCAGCAGCTTTGTGGACAGGAGCAACGAGCAGTACTTC.

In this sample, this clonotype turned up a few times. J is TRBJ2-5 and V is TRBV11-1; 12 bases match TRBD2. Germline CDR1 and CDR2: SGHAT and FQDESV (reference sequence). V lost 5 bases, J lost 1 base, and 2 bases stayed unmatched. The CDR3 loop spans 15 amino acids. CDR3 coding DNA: TGTGCCAGCAGCAAGACTAGCGGGAGCCAAGAGACCCAGTACTTC. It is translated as CASSKTSGSQETQYF.

The CDR3 reads CASSLQVSNQPQHF. CDR3 in DNA: TGTGCCAGCAGCTTACAAGTAAGCAATCAGCCCCAGCATTTT. The chain is built from TRBV7-3 and TRBJ1-5; D gene ambiguous. V lost 2 bases and J lost 1, with 6 bases in between. The germline CDR1 and CDR2 sequences are SGHTA and FQGTGA. This CDR3 is built from 14 residues.